This T cell receptor (beta chain) was sequenced during a study of control samples from healthy donors and cancer patients. CDR1 is LGHNA and CDR2 is YNFKEQ in the germline V gene. The V and J ends lost 1 base and 0 bases respectively, with 12 bases between them. The length of the CDR3 is 16 residues. The repertoire was sequenced with immunoSEQ multiplex PCR; TCRdb's copy has only in-frame clones and lacks some. The sample gives just under 150,000 clones, more than 85% of which show up once; approximately 3.2% is in the top ten. The sequenced material came from blood. This TCR was recovered from a man aged 25-40 years in good health. This chain links TRBV4-2 with TRBJ1-1; D not certain. DNA for the CDR3: TGTGCCAGCAGCCAAGGGCAGCCTAGCTTGAACACTGAAGCTTTCTTT. Amino acids: CASSQGQPSLNTEAFF.